Sequencing of this TCR beta chain was carried out in a study of blood T cell repertoires in COVID-19. Overall study context: There were acute and convalescent COVID-19 samples, and they came from the United States, Italy and Spain.

In the original workflow: How many nucleated cells were present was estimated from reference gene primer amplification. Only in-frame clones appear in the TCRdb table, and some are missing; sequencing was by immunoSEQ multiplex PCR. The V and J calls and clone size are taken from that table; D and trimming were inferred from the DNA. The sample lists roughly 90,000 clones, 75% to 90% occurring once. Germline assignment: CDR1 SNHLY and CDR2 FYNNEI. The CDR3 covers 15 residues. Trimming removed 11 bases from V and 4 bases from J, with 23 bases in between. The sample comprised peripheral blood. This clonotype originated in a human donor with active COVID-19. The donor label of this sample is uncertain. The chain uses TRBV2 and TRBJ1-2; tentatively, D is TRBD1 (5 bases). CDR3 amino acids: CAGKIQGSQLYGYTF. As DNA, the CDR3 is TGTGCCGGCAAGATCCAGGGAAGCCAACTCTATGGCTACACCTTC.